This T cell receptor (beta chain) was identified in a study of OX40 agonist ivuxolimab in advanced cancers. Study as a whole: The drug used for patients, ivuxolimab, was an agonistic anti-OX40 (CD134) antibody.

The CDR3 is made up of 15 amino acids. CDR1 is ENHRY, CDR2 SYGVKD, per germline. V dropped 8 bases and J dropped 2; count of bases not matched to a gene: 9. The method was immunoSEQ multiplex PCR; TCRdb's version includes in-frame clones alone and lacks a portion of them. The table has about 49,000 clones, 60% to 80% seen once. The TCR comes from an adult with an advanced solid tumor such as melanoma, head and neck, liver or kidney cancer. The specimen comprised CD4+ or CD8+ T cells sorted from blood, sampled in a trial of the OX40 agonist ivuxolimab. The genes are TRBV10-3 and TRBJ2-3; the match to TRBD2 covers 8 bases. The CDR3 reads CAIRPSGSDTDTQYF. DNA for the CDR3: TGTGCCATCCGACCTAGCGGGTCGGACACAGATACGCAGTATTTT.